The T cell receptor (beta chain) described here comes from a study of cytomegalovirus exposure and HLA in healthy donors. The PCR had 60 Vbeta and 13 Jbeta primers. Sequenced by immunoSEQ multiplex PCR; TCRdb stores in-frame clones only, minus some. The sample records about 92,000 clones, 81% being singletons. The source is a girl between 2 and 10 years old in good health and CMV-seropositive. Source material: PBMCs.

CDR3 sequence (DNA): TGTGCCACCAGCAGAGTTGAACAGGGGACAGATACGCAGTATTTT. This codes for CATSRVEQGTDTQYF. The V gene is TRBV15, the J gene TRBJ2-3; TRBD1 matches at 7 bases. The V segment lost 1 base and the J segment 3 bases; nucleotides outside the gene matches: 4. The CDR3 has 15 amino acids. Germline values: CDR1 LNHNV, CDR2 YYDKDF (reference sequence).